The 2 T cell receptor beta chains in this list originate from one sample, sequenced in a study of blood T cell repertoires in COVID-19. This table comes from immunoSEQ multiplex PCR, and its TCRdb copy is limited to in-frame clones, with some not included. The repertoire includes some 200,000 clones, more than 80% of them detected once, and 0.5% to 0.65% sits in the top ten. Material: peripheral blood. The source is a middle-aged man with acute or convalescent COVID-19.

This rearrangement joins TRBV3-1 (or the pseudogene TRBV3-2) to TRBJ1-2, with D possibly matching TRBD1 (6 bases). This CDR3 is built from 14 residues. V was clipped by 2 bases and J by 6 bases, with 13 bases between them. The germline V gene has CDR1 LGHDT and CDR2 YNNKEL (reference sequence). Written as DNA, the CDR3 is TGTGCCAGCAGCCAACTGGACAGACGCCATGGCTACACCTTC. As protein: CASSQLDRRHGYTF.

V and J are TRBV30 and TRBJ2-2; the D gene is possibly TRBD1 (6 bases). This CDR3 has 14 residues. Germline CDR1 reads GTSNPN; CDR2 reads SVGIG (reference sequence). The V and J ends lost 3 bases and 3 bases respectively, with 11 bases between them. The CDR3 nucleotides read TGTGCCTGGAGAGCCGGACAGTACACCGGGGAGCTGTTTTTT. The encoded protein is CAWRAGQYTGELFF. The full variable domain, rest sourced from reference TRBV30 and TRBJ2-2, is SQTIHQWPATLVQPVGSPLSLECTVEGTSNPNLYWYRQAAGRGLQLLFYSVGIGQISSEVPQNLSASRPQDRQFILSSKKLLLSDSGFYLCAWRAGQYTGELFFGEGSRLTVL.